A single sample gave rise to the 13 T cell receptor beta chains below, sequenced in a study of CD8 T cells in ankylosing spondylitis. TCRdb redid the calling of the 5' RACE reads with MiXCR, one entry per CDR3 protein. The sample has 150,000 to 250,000 distinct CDR3 sequences; roughly 13% are singletons. Input material: blood, either unsorted or a sorted T cell fraction (not recorded which). Every receptor here comes from a male donor with ankylosing spondylitis or in good health (not recorded which).

The CDR3 sequence is CASSPPRGASTDTQYF. Here the CDR3 DNA reads TGTGCCAGCAGCCCCCCCCGGGGGGCCTCCACAGATACGCAGTATTTT. The chain carries TRBV7-2 and TRBJ2-3, with a weak D call TRBD2 (7 bases). V was shortened by 5 bases and J by 2 bases, with 17 bases between the two germline ends. The CDR3 has 16 residues. Germline V gives CDR1 SGHTA, CDR2 FQGNSA. Variable domain in full (rest from reference TRBV7-2 and TRBJ2-3): GAGVSQSPSNKVTEKGKDVELRCDPISGHTALYWYRQSLGQGLEFLIYFQGNSAPDKSGLPSDRFSAERTGGSVSTLTIQRTQQEDSAVYLCASSPPRGASTDTQYFGPGTRLTVL.

The table lists this clonotype with many counts. This chain connects TRBV12-3 or TRBV12-4 to TRBJ2-5, with 7 bases aligning to TRBD1. The ends lost 5 bases at V and 2 bases at J; junction bases unmatched: 5. The CDR3 loop spans 14 amino acids. CDR3: CASSPTGLQETQYF. The DNA of the CDR3 is TGTGCCAGCAGTCCGACAGGGTTACAAGAGACCCAGTACTTC.

This clonotype turned up a few times. The chain couples TRBV12-3 or TRBV12-4 to TRBJ1-1, with 8 bases identical to TRBD1. V was pared by 7 bases and J by 4 bases, with 8 bases of the junction left unmatched. The CDR3 consists of 14 residues. In DNA form, the CDR3 reads TGTGCCAGCAATCCGGGACAGGTTGGCACTGAAGCTTTCTTT. Its protein is CASNPGQVGTEAFF.

The chain recombines TRBV29-1 with TRBJ1-5; a weak D match, TRBD1 (5 bases). Trimming shortened V by 0 bases and J by 4 bases, and 7 bases separated the two germline ends. The CDR3 is 13 residues long. The V gene's germline CDR1 is SQVTM and CDR2 ANQGSEA. In nucleotides, the CDR3 is TGCAGCGTTGAAGAAGGGGTGAATCAGCCCCAGCATTTT. Protein product: CSVEEGVNQPQHF.

CDR3 loop: CASRFDRENTEAFF. For the CDR3, the DNA is TGTGCCAGCAGATTTGACAGGGAGAACACTGAAGCTTTCTTT. V and J are TRBV6-5 and TRBJ1-1; 7 positions agree with TRBD1. J gave up 1 base and V 6 bases, and 5 bases lay outside the gene matches. Germline CDR1 MNHEY, CDR2 SVGAGI. The CDR3 covers 14 residues.

Only a few counts were recorded for this clonotype. V gene TRBV4-2 combines with J gene TRBJ2-1; a weak D match, TRBD2 (5 bases). CDR3 length equals 15 residues. Germline V lookup: CDR1 LGHNA, CDR2 YNFKEQ. The germline V and J ends were trimmed by 0 bases and 12 bases, with 18 bases remaining between them. CDR3 sequence: CASSQDVMGVFAQFF. CDR3 nucleotides: TGTGCCAGCAGCCAAGATGTGATGGGAGTCTTCGCGCAGTTCTTC.

At least ten counts were recorded for this clonotype. J is TRBJ2-3 and V is TRBV12-3 or TRBV12-4, with 11 positions matching TRBD2. The CDR3 is 15 amino acids. V shed 6 bases and J 6 bases; nucleotides not matched to a gene: 8. CDR3 DNA sequence: TGTGCCAGCAGCCCGACTAGCGGGGCAGGGGATACGCAGTATTTT. As protein: CASSPTSGAGDTQYF.

This clonotype was seen repeatedly, ten times or more. The V and J genes are TRBV5-1 and TRBJ2-7; possibly TRBD1 for D (6 bases). The CDR3 extends over 15 amino acids. Germline V gives CDR1 SGHRS, CDR2 YFSETQ. The V and J ends lost 4 bases and 3 bases respectively, with 17 bases between them. The CDR3: CASSDQDRNFYEQYF. The CDR3 DNA is TGCGCCAGCAGCGATCAGGACAGAAATTTCTACGAGCAGTACTTC.

This clonotype was seen only a few times. The rearrangement uses TRBV5-6 and TRBJ2-1; TRBD2 matches 9 bases. V trimming: 4 bases; J trimming: 2 bases; junction bases outside the gene matches: 10. The germline gives CDR1 SGHDT, CDR2 YYEEEE. This CDR3 is 17 amino acids long. The CDR3 spells CASSPDWREGPYNEQFF. The CDR3 nucleotides are TGTGCCAGCAGCCCCGACTGGCGGGAGGGCCCCTACAATGAGCAGTTCTTC.

The chain recombines TRBV7-9 with TRBJ1-2; D unresolved. From germline, CDR1 is SEHNR and CDR2 FQNEAQ (reference sequence). This CDR3 is built from 15 residues. Deletions cut 5 bases from V and 6 bases from J, with 19 bases between. The CDR3 reads CASSPPIKGSHGYTF. The CDR3 DNA is TGTGCCAGCAGCCCCCCCATTAAGGGTTCACATGGCTACACCTTC.

This clonotype was seen repeatedly, ten times or more. The J gene is TRBJ1-2, the V gene TRBV27, with TRBD1 as a possible D gene (5 bases). Germline CDR1 MNHEY, CDR2 SMNVEV (reference sequence). The ends were cut back, 0 bases at V and 8 bases at J, with 16 bases in the middle. The CDR3 length is 15 residues. The CDR3, as DNA: TGTGCCAGCAGTTTATCTGGGCAGGGTAGGAGCGGCTACACCTTC. It translates to CASSLSGQGRSGYTF.

This clonotype showed up many times. The V and J genes are TRBV7-9 and TRBJ2-1; 7 bases are shared with TRBD1. V was clipped by 5 bases and J by 10 bases; unmatched bases: 5. This CDR3 comprises 12 residues. Germline loops: CDR1 SEHNR, CDR2 FQNEAQ (reference sequence). The CDR3 nucleotides are TGTGCCAGCAGCGCCCAGGGGGTCGAGCAGTTCTTC. Translating gives CASSAQGVEQFF.

The gene calls are TRBV15 and TRBJ2-1; TRBD2 agrees at 7 bases. Germline values: CDR1 LNHNV, CDR2 YYDKDF (reference sequence). Trimming at V came to 0 bases and at J to 4 bases, leaving 6 bases not matched to a gene. The length of the CDR3 is 16 residues. CDR3 DNA sequence: TGTGCCACCAGCAGAGACCCAGCGGGAAGGTACAATGAGCAGTTCTTC. Translated, it gives CATSRDPAGRYNEQFF.